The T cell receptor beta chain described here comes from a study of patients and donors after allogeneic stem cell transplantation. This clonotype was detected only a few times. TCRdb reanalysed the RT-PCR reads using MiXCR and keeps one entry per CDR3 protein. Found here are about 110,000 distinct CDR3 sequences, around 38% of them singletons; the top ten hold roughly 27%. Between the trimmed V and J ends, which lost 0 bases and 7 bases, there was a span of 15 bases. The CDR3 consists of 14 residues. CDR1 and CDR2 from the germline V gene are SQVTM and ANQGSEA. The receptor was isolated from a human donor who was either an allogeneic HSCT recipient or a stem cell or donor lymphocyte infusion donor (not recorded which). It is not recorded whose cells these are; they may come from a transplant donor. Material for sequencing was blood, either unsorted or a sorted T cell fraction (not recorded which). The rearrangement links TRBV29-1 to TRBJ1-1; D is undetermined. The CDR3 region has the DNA TGCAGCGTTGAAGATCGAGCCAGCTACCTTGAAGCTTTCTTT. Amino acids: CSVEDRASYLEAFF.